Presented here are 17 T cell receptor beta chains from one specimen sequenced in a study of T cells in Graves' hyperthyroidism and ophthalmopathy. RNA transcripts served as the template for amplifying TCR beta CDR3 regions. The primer set for the first-round RT-PCR of the TCR CDR3 was HTBI. TCRdb passed the multiplex PCR reads through MiXCR, listing each CDR3 protein once. This table holds more than 300,000 distinct CDR3 sequences, approximately 17% found once. Input material: blood. These receptors all stem from a man between 18 and 29 years old with Graves' ophthalmopathy.

This clonotype was seen ten or more times. The rearrangement links TRBV3-1 to TRBJ2-7, with D perhaps TRBD1 (6 bases). Trimming cost V 5 bases and J 2 bases, with 10 bases left between them. The CDR3 runs to 13 residues. CDR1 is LGHDT and CDR2 is YNNKEL in the germline V gene (reference sequence). The CDR3 bases are TGTGCCAGCAGCAAGCGACAGGCCTACGAGCAGTACTTC. Translating gives CASSKRQAYEQYF.

The rearrangement uses TRBV15 and TRBJ2-5; D is unclear. Germline values: CDR1 LNHNV, CDR2 YYDKDF (reference sequence). The CDR3 is 13 amino acids. Trimming cost V 0 bases and J 2 bases, with 4 bases left between them. The CDR3 bases are TGTGCCACCAGCAGAGACAGACAAGAGACCCAGTACTTC. Its protein is CATSRDRQETQYF.

In this sample, this clonotype turned up many times. V and J are TRBV27 and TRBJ2-7; no clear D gene. V was trimmed by 0 bases and J by 4 bases, leaving 7 bases between them. The CDR3 loop spans 13 amino acids. Germline lookup yields CDR1 MNHEY and CDR2 SMNVEV (reference sequence). The CDR3 spells CASSLSPSYEQYF. For the CDR3, the DNA is TGTGCCAGCAGTTTATCCCCCTCTTACGAGCAGTACTTC.

This clonotype was observed at least ten times. The CDR3 protein is CASNLGQGKSYEQYF. The CDR3 DNA reads as TGCGCCAGCAACCTGGGACAGGGCAAATCCTACGAGCAGTACTTC. The chain uses TRBV5-1 and TRBJ2-7; 9 nucleotides agree with TRBD1. With V trimmed by 6 bases and J by 1 base, 8 bases remained unmatched. The CDR3 is 15 residues long. The germline V gene has CDR1 SGHRS and CDR2 YFSETQ.

The chain is built from TRBV6-1 and TRBJ1-6, with no clear D. V was shortened by 2 bases and J by 0 bases, with 11 bases between the two germline ends. The CDR3 consists of 17 residues. Germline V gene data show CDR1 as MNHNS and CDR2 as SASEGT. The CDR3 protein is CASSEPSLDSYNSPLHF. In nucleotides, the CDR3 is TGTGCCAGCAGTGAACCCAGCCTTGACTCCTATAATTCACCCCTCCACTTT.

This clonotype occurred a few times. The chain joins TRBV6-4 to TRBJ1-6, with D unclear. Germline V gives CDR1 MRHNA, CDR2 SNTAGT. V was cut by 4 bases and J by 8 bases, with 9 bases left in between. The CDR3 has 13 amino acids. In DNA form, the CDR3 reads TGTGCCAGCAGTGCCGTCGGGGATTCACCCCTCCACTTT. Translated, it gives CASSAVGDSPLHF.

The chain recombines TRBV7-9 with TRBJ1-1, with unresolved D. V lost 1 base to trimming and J lost 4 bases, with 13 bases between them. CDR1 and CDR2 from the germline V gene are SEHNR and FQNEAQ (reference sequence). The CDR3 runs 15 residues. The CDR3 bases are TGTGCCAGCAGCTTAGTTCTGGGTTCGACCACTGAAGCTTTCTTT. Translated, it gives CASSLVLGSTTEAFF.

This clonotype was recorded many times. The gene calls are TRBV28 and TRBJ2-7, with D perhaps given as TRBD1 or TRBD2 (5 bases each). This CDR3 contains 15 residues. Trimming took off 1 base at V and 6 bases at J, with 16 bases between the two ends. The germline V gene encodes CDR1 MDHEN and CDR2 SYDVKM. CDR3 amino acids: CASSLSLGRSPEQYF. CDR3 nucleotide sequence: TGTGCCAGCAGTTTATCATTGGGACGAAGCCCCGAGCAGTACTTC.

This clonotype was recorded many times. The chain links TRBV18 to TRBJ1-1; D uncertain. Germline CDR1 reads KGHSH; CDR2 reads LQKENI. The germline V and J ends were trimmed by 2 bases and 1 base, with 8 bases remaining between them. The CDR3 totals 14 residues. CDR3 coding DNA: TGTGCCAGCTCACCATCTACGGGGAACACTGAAGCTTTCTTT. Protein sequence: CASSPSTGNTEAFF.

This clonotype was counted at least ten times. V and J are TRBV6-2 or TRBV6-3 and TRBJ2-7; 11 nucleotides align to TRBD2. The V and J ends lost 3 bases and 5 bases, in that order; junction bases with no gene match: 12. The CDR3 sequence is 17 residues long. Germline CDR1 reads MNHEY; CDR2 reads SVGEGT. The CDR3 reads CASSYLLAGGFRNEQYF. DNA of the CDR3: TGTGCCAGCAGTTATTTGCTAGCGGGGGGTTTCAGGAACGAGCAGTACTTC.

This clonotype was picked up many times. This chain connects TRBV28 to TRBJ1-5, with D hard to call. With 6 bases removed from V and 3 bases from J, the gap between germline ends came to 18 bases. CDR1 is MDHEN and CDR2 is SYDVKM in the germline V gene. This CDR3 is 16 amino acids long. The CDR3 is CASRVSRWALNQPQHF. Here the CDR3 DNA reads TGTGCCAGCAGGGTGTCTCGGTGGGCCCTCAATCAGCCCCAGCATTTT.

This clonotype occurred a few times. J is TRBJ2-2 and V is TRBV11-3; TRBD2 matches 14 bases. Germline loops: CDR1 SGHNT, CDR2 YENEEA. Trimming removed 4 bases from V and 2 bases from J; junction bases left unmatched: 6. The length of the CDR3 is 18 residues. CDR3 in amino acids: CASSSWGTSGGNTGELFF. CDR3 DNA: TGTGCCAGCAGCTCTTGGGGGACTAGCGGGGGAAACACCGGGGAGCTGTTTTTT.

This chain uses TRBV5-6 with TRBJ1-2, with D possibly matching TRBD1 (6 bases). The CDR3 runs to 12 residues. The ends were cut back, 0 bases at V and 9 bases at J, with 9 bases in the middle. Germline V gene lookup returns CDR1 SGHDT and CDR2 YYEEEE. CDR3 nucleotide sequence: TGTGCCAGCAGCTTGGTCACAGGGCGCTACACCTTC. It yields the protein CASSLVTGRYTF. Drawing the rest from reference TRBV5-6 and TRBJ1-2, the complete variable domain is DAGVTQSPTHLIKTRGQQVTLRCSPKSGHDTVSWYQQALGQGPQFIFQYYEEEERQRGNFPDRFSGHQFPNYSSELNVNALLLGDSALYLCASSLVTGRYTFGSGTRLTVV.

The gene calls are TRBV6-1 and TRBJ2-7, with D possibly matching TRBD2 (6 bases). V shed 6 bases and J shed 6 bases, with 12 bases lying between them. The CDR3 has 12 residues. In germline, CDR1 is MNHNS, CDR2 SASEGT. The CDR3 loop is CASRTEGGEQYF. CDR3 DNA sequence: TGTGCCAGCAGAACGGAGGGAGGCGAGCAGTACTTC.

The rearrangement joins TRBV3-1 to TRBJ2-7; D is possibly TRBD2 (6 bases). Germline-derived CDR1 and CDR2 are LGHDT and YNNKEL (reference sequence). Trimming left V 0 bases short and J 0 bases short, with 12 bases between. The CDR3 runs 16 residues. CDR3 bases: TGTGCCAGCAGCCAAGAGAGGGACTCCCGCTCCTACGAGCAGTACTTC. Encoded protein: CASSQERDSRSYEQYF.

This clonotype has more than one count but fewer than ten. The chain joins TRBV6-2 or TRBV6-3 to TRBJ2-1; D might be TRBD2 (7 bases). With 8 bases removed from V and 8 bases from J, the gap between germline ends came to 22 bases. This CDR3 region has 15 residues. In germline, CDR1 is MNHEY, CDR2 SVGEGT. The CDR3 loop is CASGLGGGADDEQFF. In DNA form, the CDR3 reads TGTGCCAGCGGACTGGGGGGGGGGGCTGATGATGAGCAGTTCTTC.

This clonotype was counted many times. V usage is TRBV2 and J usage is TRBJ1-1; D might be TRBD1 (5 bases). V was pared by 6 bases and J by 1 base, with 15 bases between. The CDR3 covers 15 residues. Germline CDR1 reads SNHLY; CDR2 reads FYNNEI. This chain's CDR3 is CASRTLDSENTEAFF. The CDR3 nucleotides read TGTGCCAGCAGGACCCTAGACAGCGAGAACACTGAAGCTTTCTTT.